The T cell receptor beta chain under discussion was sequenced for a study of blood T cells in healthy people across ages. General observations from the study: Long-lived donors had more naive CD4+ cells and higher diversity than aged donors. Considered underestimates were the diversity estimates obtained from one million T cells. Expanded clonotype changes were possibly confounded by unknown donor CMV status.

Samples each yielded at least 5.5 micrograms of total RNA. As for this clonotype: Its antigen is unidentified.

Germline values: CDR1 SGHRS, CDR2 YFSETQ. The CDR3 contains 19 residues. The J segment lost 6 bases and the V segment lost 4 bases, leaving 20 bases of the junction unmatched. Primers used in a second PCR of roughly 7 to 12 cycles were a sample-barcoded 5' primer and a J-beta primer mix. MiXCR, run by TCRdb on the 5' RACE reads, gives a single entry per CDR3 protein. The sample lists roughly 1.5 million distinct CDR3 sequences; approximately 43% were seen once. Sequenced material: blood. The V call is TRBV5-1, the J call TRBJ2-3, with TRBD2 identical over 10 bases. This clonotype was sampled from a woman aged 18-35 years in good health. CDR3 bases: TGCGCCAGCAGCCTGGCCAGGGCTAGCGGGGGCGCCGGTTTGGATACGCAGTATTTT. It yields the protein CASSLARASGGAGLDTQYF.